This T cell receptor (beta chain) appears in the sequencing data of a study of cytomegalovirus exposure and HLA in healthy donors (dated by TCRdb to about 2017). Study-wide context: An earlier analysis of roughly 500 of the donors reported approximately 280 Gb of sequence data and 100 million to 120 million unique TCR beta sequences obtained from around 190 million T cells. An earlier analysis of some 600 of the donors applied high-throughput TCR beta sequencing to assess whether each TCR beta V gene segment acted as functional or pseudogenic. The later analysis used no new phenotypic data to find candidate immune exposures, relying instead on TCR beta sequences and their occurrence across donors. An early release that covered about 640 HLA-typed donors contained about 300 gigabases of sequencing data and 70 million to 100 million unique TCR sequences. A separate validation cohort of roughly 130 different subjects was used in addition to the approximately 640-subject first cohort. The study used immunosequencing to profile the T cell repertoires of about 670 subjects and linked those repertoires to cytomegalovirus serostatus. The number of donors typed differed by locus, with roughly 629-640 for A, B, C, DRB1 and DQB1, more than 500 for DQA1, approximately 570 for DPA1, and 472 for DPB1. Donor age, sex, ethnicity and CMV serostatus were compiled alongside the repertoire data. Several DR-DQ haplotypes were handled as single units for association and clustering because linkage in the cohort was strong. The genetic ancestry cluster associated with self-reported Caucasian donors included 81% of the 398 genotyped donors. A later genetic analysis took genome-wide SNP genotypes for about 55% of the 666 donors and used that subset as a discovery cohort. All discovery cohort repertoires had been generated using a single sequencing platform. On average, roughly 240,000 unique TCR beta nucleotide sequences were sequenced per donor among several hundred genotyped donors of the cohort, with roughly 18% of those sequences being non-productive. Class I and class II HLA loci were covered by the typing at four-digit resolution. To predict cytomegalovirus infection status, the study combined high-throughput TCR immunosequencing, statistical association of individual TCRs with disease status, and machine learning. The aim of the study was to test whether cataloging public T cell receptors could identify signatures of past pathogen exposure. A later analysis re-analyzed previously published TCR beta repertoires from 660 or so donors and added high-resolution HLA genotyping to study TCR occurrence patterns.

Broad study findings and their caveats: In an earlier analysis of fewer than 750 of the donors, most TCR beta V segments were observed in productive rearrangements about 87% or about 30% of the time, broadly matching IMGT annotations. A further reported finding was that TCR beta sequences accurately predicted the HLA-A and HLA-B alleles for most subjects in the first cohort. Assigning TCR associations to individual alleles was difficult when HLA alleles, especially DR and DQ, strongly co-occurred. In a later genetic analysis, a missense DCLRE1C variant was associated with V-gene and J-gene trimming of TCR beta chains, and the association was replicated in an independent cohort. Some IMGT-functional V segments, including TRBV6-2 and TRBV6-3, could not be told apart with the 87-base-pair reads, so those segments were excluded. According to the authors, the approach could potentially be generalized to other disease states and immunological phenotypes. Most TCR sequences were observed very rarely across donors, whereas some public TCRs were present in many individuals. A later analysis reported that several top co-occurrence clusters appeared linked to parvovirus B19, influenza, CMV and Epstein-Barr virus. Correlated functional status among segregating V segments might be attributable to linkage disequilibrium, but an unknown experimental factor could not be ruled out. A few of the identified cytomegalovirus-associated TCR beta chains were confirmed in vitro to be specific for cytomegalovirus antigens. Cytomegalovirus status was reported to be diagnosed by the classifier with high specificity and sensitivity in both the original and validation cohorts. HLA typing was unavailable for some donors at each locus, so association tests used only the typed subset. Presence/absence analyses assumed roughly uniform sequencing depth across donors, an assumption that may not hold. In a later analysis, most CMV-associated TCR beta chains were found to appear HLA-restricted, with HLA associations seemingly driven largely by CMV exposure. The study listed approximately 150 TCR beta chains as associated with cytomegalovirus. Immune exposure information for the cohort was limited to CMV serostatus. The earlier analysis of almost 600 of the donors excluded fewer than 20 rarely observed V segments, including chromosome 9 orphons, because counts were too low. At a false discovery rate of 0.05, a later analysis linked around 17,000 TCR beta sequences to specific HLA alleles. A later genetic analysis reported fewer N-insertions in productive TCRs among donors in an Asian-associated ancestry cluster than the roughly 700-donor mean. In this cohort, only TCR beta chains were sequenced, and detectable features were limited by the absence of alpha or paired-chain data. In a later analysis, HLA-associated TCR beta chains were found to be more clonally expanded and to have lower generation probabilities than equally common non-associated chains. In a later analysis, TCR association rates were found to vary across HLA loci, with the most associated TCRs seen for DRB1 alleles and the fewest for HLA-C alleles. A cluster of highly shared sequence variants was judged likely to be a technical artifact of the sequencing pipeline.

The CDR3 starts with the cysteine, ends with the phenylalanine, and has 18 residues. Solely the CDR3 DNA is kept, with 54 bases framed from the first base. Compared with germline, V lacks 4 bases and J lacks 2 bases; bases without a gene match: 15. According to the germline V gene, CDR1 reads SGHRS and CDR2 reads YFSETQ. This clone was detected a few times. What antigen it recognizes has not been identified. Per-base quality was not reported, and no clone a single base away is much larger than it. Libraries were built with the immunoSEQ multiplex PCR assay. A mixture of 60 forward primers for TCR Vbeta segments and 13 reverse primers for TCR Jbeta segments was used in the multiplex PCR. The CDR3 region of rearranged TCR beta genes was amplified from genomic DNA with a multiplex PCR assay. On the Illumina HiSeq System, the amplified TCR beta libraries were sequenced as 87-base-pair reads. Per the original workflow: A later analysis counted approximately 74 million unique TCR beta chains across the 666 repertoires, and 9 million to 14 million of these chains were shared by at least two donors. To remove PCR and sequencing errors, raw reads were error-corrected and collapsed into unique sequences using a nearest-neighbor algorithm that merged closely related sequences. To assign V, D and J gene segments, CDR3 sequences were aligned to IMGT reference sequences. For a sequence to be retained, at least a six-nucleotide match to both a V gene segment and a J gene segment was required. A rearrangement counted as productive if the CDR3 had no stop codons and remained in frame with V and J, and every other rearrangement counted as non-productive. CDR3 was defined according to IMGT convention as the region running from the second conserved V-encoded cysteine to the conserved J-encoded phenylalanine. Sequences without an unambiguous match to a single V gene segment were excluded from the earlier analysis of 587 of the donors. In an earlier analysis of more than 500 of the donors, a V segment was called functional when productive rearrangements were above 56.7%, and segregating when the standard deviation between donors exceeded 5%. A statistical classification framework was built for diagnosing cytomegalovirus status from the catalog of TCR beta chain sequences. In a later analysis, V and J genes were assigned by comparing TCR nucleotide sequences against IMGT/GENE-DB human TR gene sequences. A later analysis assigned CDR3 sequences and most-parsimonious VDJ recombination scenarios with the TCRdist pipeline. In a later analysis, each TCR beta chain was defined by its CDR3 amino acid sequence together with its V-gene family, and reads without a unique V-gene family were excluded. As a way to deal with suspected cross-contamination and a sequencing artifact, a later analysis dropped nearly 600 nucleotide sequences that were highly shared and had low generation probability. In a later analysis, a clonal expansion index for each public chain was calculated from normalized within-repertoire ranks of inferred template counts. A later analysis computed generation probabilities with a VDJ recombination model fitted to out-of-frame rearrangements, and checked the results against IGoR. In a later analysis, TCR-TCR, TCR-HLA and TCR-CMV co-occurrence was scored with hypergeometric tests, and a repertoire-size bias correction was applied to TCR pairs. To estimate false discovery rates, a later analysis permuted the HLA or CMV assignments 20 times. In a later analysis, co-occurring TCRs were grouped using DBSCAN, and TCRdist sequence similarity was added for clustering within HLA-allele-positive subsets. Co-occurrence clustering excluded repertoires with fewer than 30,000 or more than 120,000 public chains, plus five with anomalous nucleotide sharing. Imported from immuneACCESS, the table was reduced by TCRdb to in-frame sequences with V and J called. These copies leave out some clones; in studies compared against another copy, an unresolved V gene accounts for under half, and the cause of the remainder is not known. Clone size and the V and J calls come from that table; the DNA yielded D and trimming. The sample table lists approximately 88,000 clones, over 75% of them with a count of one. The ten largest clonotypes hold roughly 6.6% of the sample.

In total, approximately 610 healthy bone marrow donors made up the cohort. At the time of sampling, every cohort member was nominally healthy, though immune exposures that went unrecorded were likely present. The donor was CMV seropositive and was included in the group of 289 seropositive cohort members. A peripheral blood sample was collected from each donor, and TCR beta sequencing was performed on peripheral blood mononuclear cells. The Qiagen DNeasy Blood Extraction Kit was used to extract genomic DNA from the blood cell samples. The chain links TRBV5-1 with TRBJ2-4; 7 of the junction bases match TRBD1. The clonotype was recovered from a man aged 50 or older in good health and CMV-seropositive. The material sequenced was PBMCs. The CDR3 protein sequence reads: CASSPSPRTGGPKNIQYF. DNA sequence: TGCGCCAGCAGCCCTAGCCCCCGGACAGGCGGCCCCAAAAACATTCAGTACTTC.